This T cell receptor beta chain was documented in a study of tumor-infiltrating lymphocytes in oesophageal squamous cell carcinoma. Trimming took 3 bases from V and 1 from J, leaving 8 bases between them. The CDR3 contains 14 residues. Germline V gene lookup returns CDR1 MNHNY and CDR2 SVGAGI (reference sequence). TCRdb used MiXCR to reprocess the PCR reads, holding one entry per CDR3 protein. The sample lists over 10,000 distinct CDR3 sequences, under 70% occurring once. Material for sequencing was esophageal tumor tissue. This sequence originates from a male donor with esophageal squamous cell carcinoma. The chain combines TRBV6-6 with TRBJ2-3; D gene unclear. DNA of the CDR3: TGTGCCAGCAGTTATGTTTGGGGCACAGATACGCAGTATTTT. Amino acids: CASSYVWGTDTQYF.